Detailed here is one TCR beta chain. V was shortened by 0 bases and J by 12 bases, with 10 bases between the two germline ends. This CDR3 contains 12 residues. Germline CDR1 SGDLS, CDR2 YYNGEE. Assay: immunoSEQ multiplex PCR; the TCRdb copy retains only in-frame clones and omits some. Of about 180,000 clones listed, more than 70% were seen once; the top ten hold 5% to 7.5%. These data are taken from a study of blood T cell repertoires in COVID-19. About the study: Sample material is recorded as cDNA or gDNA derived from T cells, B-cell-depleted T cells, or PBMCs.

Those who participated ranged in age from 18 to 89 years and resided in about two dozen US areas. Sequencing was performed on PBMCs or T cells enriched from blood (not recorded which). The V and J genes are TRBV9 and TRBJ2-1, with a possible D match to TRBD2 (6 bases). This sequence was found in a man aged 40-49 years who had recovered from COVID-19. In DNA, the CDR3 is TGTGCCAGCAGCGTAGAGGGACTCGGGCAGTTCTTC. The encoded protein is CASSVEGLGQFF.